Detailed here is one TCR beta chain. The data were obtained in a study of shared clonotypes between healthy human individuals. V lost 6 bases and J lost 5; bases outside the gene matches: 6. CDR1 is MNHNY and CDR2 is SVGAGI in the germline V gene (reference sequence). The CDR3 runs to 14 residues. Profiling relied on immunoSEQ multiplex PCR, and the TCRdb table lists in-frame clones only, not all of them. The sample carries about a million clones, approximately 80% recorded once. The receptor was isolated from a man aged 18 to 30 in good health. The sample comprised memory CD4+ T cells sorted from blood. Subset here: CD45RA-negative fraction. This sequence joins TRBV6-6 and TRBJ2-2; TRBD2 aligns across 7 bases. In nucleotides, the CDR3 is TGTGCCAGCAGGGCCGGGACTATGACCGGGGAGCTGTTTTTT. It codes for CASRAGTMTGELFF.